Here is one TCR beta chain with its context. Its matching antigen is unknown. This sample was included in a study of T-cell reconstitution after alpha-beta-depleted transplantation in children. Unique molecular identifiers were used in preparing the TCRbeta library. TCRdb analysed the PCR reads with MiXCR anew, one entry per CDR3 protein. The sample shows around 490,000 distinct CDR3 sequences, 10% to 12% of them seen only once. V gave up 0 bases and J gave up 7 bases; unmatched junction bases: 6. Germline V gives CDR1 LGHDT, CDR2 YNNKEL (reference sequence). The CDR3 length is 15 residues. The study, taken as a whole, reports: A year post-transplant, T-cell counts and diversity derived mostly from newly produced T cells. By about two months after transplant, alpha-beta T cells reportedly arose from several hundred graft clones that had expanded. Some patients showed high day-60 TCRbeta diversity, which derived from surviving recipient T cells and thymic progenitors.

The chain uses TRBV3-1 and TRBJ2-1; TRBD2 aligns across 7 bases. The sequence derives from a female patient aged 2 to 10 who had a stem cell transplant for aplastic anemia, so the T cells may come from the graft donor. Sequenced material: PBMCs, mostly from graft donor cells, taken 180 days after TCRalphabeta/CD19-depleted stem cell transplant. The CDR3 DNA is TGTGCCAGCAGCCAAGATCTCTGGGGGGGGAATGAGCAGTTCTTC. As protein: CASSQDLWGGNEQFF.